The entry below gives a single TCR beta chain sequence along with its context. Its antigen is undetermined. The PCR contained 60 Vbeta and 13 Jbeta primers. Assay: immunoSEQ multiplex PCR; the TCRdb copy retains only in-frame clones and omits some. The repertoire holds around 130,000 clones, about four fifths seen once, with about 3% in the top ten. The CDR3 length is 14 residues. V lost 4 bases and J lost 5, with 14 bases in between. Germline-derived CDR1 and CDR2 are SGHTA and FQGTGA. This entry is derived from a study of cytomegalovirus exposure and HLA in healthy donors. The wider study: Among around 200 million T cells, an earlier analysis found 117 million unique TCR beta sequences.

Overall study results and limits: Productive rates of about 90% or about 30% were seen for most TCR beta V segments in an earlier analysis. It has been reported that TCR beta sequences accurately predicted the HLA-A and HLA-B alleles of most subjects. Association of 16,951 TCR beta sequences with HLA alleles was found at 0.05 false discovery rate in a later analysis.

The sequenced material came from PBMCs. The sequence derives from a man aged 30-40 years in good health and CMV-seronegative. V gene TRBV7-3 combines with J gene TRBJ2-5, with D possibly matching TRBD2 (6 bases). The CDR3 spells CASSSRRGSETQYF. The CDR3 coding sequence is TGTGCCAGCAGCTCCCGGAGGGGCTCCGAGACCCAGTACTTC.